This entry lists 21 T cell receptor beta chains sequenced from one sample in a study of identical twins. One entry per CDR3 protein results from TCRdb running MiXCR on the 5' RACE reads. The table lists over 250,000 distinct CDR3 sequences, roughly 8.6% of them singletons, with about 7.1% in the top ten. The same data also contributed to another study, on yellow fever vaccine responses in identical twins.

Sequencing input: CD8+ T cells sorted from blood. Receptors originate from a woman in her late teens or twenties in good health.

This clonotype was observed a few times. The chain employs TRBV4-3 and TRBJ2-1; the match to TRBD2 covers 12 bases. With V trimmed by 0 bases and J by 10 bases, 1 base remained unmatched. CDR1 and CDR2 from the germline V gene are LGHNA and YSLEER. The length of the CDR3 is 14 residues. The CDR3 coding sequence is TGCGCCAGCAGCCAAGAAGGACTAGCGGGAGAGCAGTTCTTC. This translates into CASSQEGLAGEQFF.

The V gene is TRBV11-2, the J gene TRBJ2-3; D is unclear. CDR3 length equals 14 residues. Germline V lookup: CDR1 SGHAT, CDR2 FQNNGV. Trimming removed 5 bases from V and 4 bases from J, with 13 bases in between. The CDR3 spells CASSPNAEPDTQYF. In DNA, the CDR3 is TGTGCCAGCAGCCCAAACGCGGAGCCAGATACGCAGTATTTT.

This clonotype was detected ten times or more. This sequence joins TRBV11-2 and TRBJ2-3; 10 bases map to TRBD2. V lost 7 bases, J lost 2 bases, and 3 bases stayed unmatched. The CDR3 consists of 14 residues. CDR1 is SGHAT and CDR2 is FQNNGV in the germline V gene. The CDR3 loop is CASTLAGDTDTQYF. The CDR3 coding sequence is TGTGCCAGCACTCTAGCGGGAGACACAGATACGCAGTATTTT.

The DNA of the CDR3 is TGTGCCAGCAGGTCAAGGTCTATCTCCTACGAGCAGTACTTC. Translated, it gives CASRSRSISYEQYF. This rearrangement joins TRBV3-1 to TRBJ2-7; D is ambiguous. The CDR3 sequence is 14 residues long. Trimming left V 6 bases short and J 0 bases short, with 12 bases between. Germline V lookup: CDR1 LGHDT, CDR2 YNNKEL (reference sequence).

The chain is built from TRBV7-2 and TRBJ2-5; D not resolved. Germline CDR1 SGHTA, CDR2 FQGNSA. The CDR3 sequence is 15 residues long. V gave up 5 bases and J gave up 7 bases, with 20 bases separating them. Here the CDR3 DNA reads TGTGCCAGCAGCCCCTGGAGCCGAATTAGTGGGACCCAGTACTTC. Translating it yields CASSPWSRISGTQYF. The variable domain in full, completed from reference TRBV7-2 and TRBJ2-5, reads GAGVSQSPSNKVTEKGKDVELRCDPISGHTALYWYRQSLGQGLEFLIYFQGNSAPDKSGLPSDRFSAERTGGSVSTLTIQRTQQEDSAVYLCASSPWSRISGTQYFGPGTRLLVL.

The table lists this clonotype with a few counts. V usage is TRBV5-1 and J usage is TRBJ2-5, with TRBD2 as a possible D gene (6 bases). CDR1 is SGHRS and CDR2 is YFSETQ in the germline V gene. CDR3 length: 14 amino acids. Trimming took 1 base from V and 3 from J, leaving 10 bases between them. The CDR3 sequence is CASSLILAEETQYF. CDR3 sequence (DNA): TGCGCCAGCAGCTTGATACTAGCTGAAGAGACCCAGTACTTC.

The chain has TRBV6-2 or TRBV6-3 and TRBJ2-7; D ambiguous. Trimming took off 5 bases at V and 1 base at J, with 18 bases between the two ends. This CDR3 is built from 16 residues. Germline V CDR1 and CDR2: MNHEY, SVGEGT. The CDR3 here is CASSNFLNAVSYEQYF. In nucleotides, the CDR3 is TGTGCCAGCAGTAACTTCCTTAATGCGGTTTCCTACGAGCAGTACTTC.

Here the CDR3 DNA reads TGTGCCAGCAGCACTGGACTAGCGGGAGGTTGGGGTGAGCAGTTCTTC. The encoded protein is CASSTGLAGGWGEQFF. This rearrangement joins TRBV7-2 to TRBJ2-1; 14 nucleotides align to TRBD2. Germline CDR1 is SGHTA and CDR2 is FQGNSA. The CDR3 sequence is 16 residues long. V gave up 5 bases and J gave up 9 bases; unmatched junction bases: 9.

The CDR3 DNA sequence: TGTGCCACCAGCAGAGGCCGGGACAGGGGAAAAAATGAGCAGTTCTTC. Translating it yields CATSRGRDRGKNEQFF. This chain uses TRBV15 with TRBJ2-1; 10 bases match TRBD1. With 1 base clipped from V and 7 bases from J, the junction kept 7 bases outside the gene matches. This CDR3 is built from 16 residues. From germline, CDR1 is LNHNV and CDR2 YYDKDF (reference sequence).

The table lists this clonotype with many counts. This sequence joins TRBV12-3 or TRBV12-4 and TRBJ2-3, with TRBD2 identical over 11 bases. V shed 6 bases, J shed 6 bases, and the junction held 8 bases outside the gene matches. The CDR3 covers 15 residues. The CDR3 coding sequence is TGTGCCAGCAGCGTCCTAGCGGGGGGCCCGGATACGCAGTATTTT. It yields the protein CASSVLAGGPDTQYF.

This clonotype was found many times. The rearrangement links TRBV4-3 to TRBJ2-7; tentative D call: TRBD2 (6 bases). V was pared by 0 bases and J by 0 bases, with 15 bases between. This CDR3 region has 17 residues. Germline loops: CDR1 LGHNA, CDR2 YSLEER. CDR3 in amino acids: CASSQEWDSGGSYEQYF. The CDR3 DNA follows: TGCGCCAGCAGCCAAGAGTGGGATAGCGGAGGCTCCTACGAGCAGTACTTC.

The table lists this clonotype with a few counts. This rearrangement joins TRBV20-1 to TRBJ2-7; D might be TRBD1 or TRBD2, each matching 5 bases. This CDR3 contains 14 residues. The germline V and J ends were trimmed by 6 bases and 2 bases, with 17 bases remaining between them. Germline CDR1 DFQATT, CDR2 SNEGSKA (reference sequence). The CDR3 region has the DNA TGCAGTGCCCTGGGCCGGGGCCGCACCTACGAGCAGTACTTC. Its protein is CSALGRGRTYEQYF.

This clonotype came up a few times. The V gene is TRBV7-9, the J gene TRBJ2-1; 11 nucleotides align to TRBD1. The trim removed 2 bases at V and 6 bases at J, leaving 9 bases unmatched. Germline-derived CDR1 and CDR2 are SEHNR and FQNEAQ (reference sequence). There are 17 residues in the CDR3. The CDR3 region has the DNA TGTGCCAGCAGCTTAACGGTGGGACAGGGGGATGGCAATGAGCAGTTCTTC. The encoded protein is CASSLTVGQGDGNEQFF.

V gene TRBV27 combines with J gene TRBJ2-3; 7 bases are a match to TRBD2. Germline CDR1 reads MNHEY; CDR2 reads SMNVEV (reference sequence). With 5 bases clipped from V and 3 bases from J, the junction kept 2 bases outside the gene matches. This CDR3 comprises 13 residues. CDR3 protein: CASSRGGTDTQYF. The CDR3, as DNA: TGTGCCAGCAGTAGGGGAGGGACAGATACGCAGTATTTT.

This clonotype was recorded a few times. The V gene is TRBV27, the J gene TRBJ2-1; TRBD2 agrees at 13 bases. V trimming: 2 bases; J trimming: 0 bases; junction bases outside the gene matches: 1. Per germline, CDR1 MNHEY and CDR2 SMNVEV (reference sequence). The CDR3 extends over 17 amino acids. Here the CDR3 reads CASSLTSGGDSYNEQFF. CDR3 coding DNA: TGTGCCAGCAGTTTAACTAGCGGGGGGGACTCCTACAATGAGCAGTTCTTC.

This sequence joins TRBV6-5 and TRBJ1-2, with D possibly being TRBD1 (6 bases). V lost 4 bases and J 5 bases, leaving 14 bases between the germline ends. The CDR3 spans 14 residues. Germline V lookup: CDR1 MNHEY, CDR2 SVGAGI. The CDR3 is CASSSLWQGYGYTF. CDR3 bases: TGTGCCAGCAGTTCCCTGTGGCAGGGGTATGGCTACACCTTC.

The chain joins TRBV7-2 to TRBJ2-5; a possible D gene is TRBD2 (7 bases). The CDR3 is 16 amino acids. Trimming took off 5 bases at V and 1 base at J, with 17 bases between the two ends. Per germline, CDR1 SGHTA and CDR2 FQGNSA. CDR3 DNA sequence: TGTGCCAGCAGCCCGAACCGGGGGGCCGCCCAAGAGACCCAGTACTTC. It is translated as CASSPNRGAAQETQYF.

This clonotype was picked up a small number of times. This sequence joins TRBV6-1 and TRBJ2-7; D possibly corresponds to TRBD1 (9 bases). The CDR3 totals 17 residues. Trimming pared 6 bases from V and 4 bases from J, leaving 25 bases between. Germline V gene data show CDR1 as MNHNS and CDR2 as SASEGT. The CDR3 bases are TGTGCCAGCAGGGATCCACGGGGGGGACAGGGTGTGTACGAGCAGTACTTC. Translation: CASRDPRGGQGVYEQYF.

The chain uses TRBV7-9 and TRBJ2-3; 11 bases align to TRBD2. The V and J ends lost 5 bases and 6 bases, in that order; junction bases with no gene match: 7. This CDR3 comprises 15 residues. Germline loops: CDR1 SEHNR, CDR2 FQNEAQ (reference sequence). The CDR3 reads CASSTLSGGADTQYF. The CDR3 bases are TGTGCCAGCAGCACCCTTAGCGGGGGGGCCGATACGCAGTATTTT. Full variable domain (outside the CDR3, taken from reference TRBV7-9 and TRBJ2-3): DTGVSQNPRHKITKRGQNVTFRCDPISEHNRLYWYRQTLGQGPEFLTYFQNEAQLEKSRLLSDRFSAERPKGSFSTLEIQRTEQGDSAMYLCASSTLSGGADTQYFGPGTRLTVL.

This clonotype was picked up many times. This sequence joins TRBV12-3 or TRBV12-4 and TRBJ2-3; D is unclear. The CDR3 covers 13 residues. Trimming shortened V by 7 bases and J by 1 base, and 9 bases separated the two germline ends. CDR3 loop: CASTAPRTDTQYF. DNA of the CDR3: TGTGCCAGCACCGCTCCCCGCACAGATACGCAGTATTTT.

The rearrangement joins TRBV6-2 or TRBV6-3 to TRBJ2-2; D unclear. V gave up 4 bases and J gave up 2 bases, with 17 bases separating them. CDR1 and CDR2 from the germline V gene are MNHEY and SVGEGT. The CDR3 extends over 17 amino acids. CDR3 DNA sequence: TGTGCCAGCAGTTTCCCCCCCCCAGGACCTAACACCGGGGAGCTGTTTTTT. Residues: CASSFPPPGPNTGELFF.